This paragraph covers one TCR beta chain sequence. The sample originates from a study of T cell responses to AZD1222 COVID-19 vaccine. The CDR3 totals 16 residues. V trimming: 5 bases; J trimming: 2 bases; junction bases outside the gene matches: 8. CDR1 SGHTA and CDR2 FQGTGA come from the germline V gene. Sequencing used immunoSEQ multiplex PCR; TCRdb keeps in-frame clones, though not all of them. The table lists tens of thousands of clones, 89% of them singletons. This material consisted of peripheral blood, taken 28 days after the second AZD1222 dose. The V gene is TRBV7-3, the J gene TRBJ1-2; TRBD1 aligns across 10 bases. The receptor was isolated from an adult who received the AZD1222 COVID-19 vaccine. Here the CDR3 DNA reads TGTGCCAGCAGCCCGACGGACAGGGGGTACAACTATGGCTACACCTTC. This gives the protein CASSPTDRGYNYGYTF.